This record covers a single TCR beta chain. The data were taken from a study of shared clonotypes between healthy human individuals. CDR1 is SQVTM and CDR2 is ANQGSEA in the germline V gene. The CDR3 loop spans 18 amino acids. With 6 bases clipped from V and 7 bases from J, the junction kept 18 bases outside the gene matches. A deep-level run was used for the assay. Sequenced by immunoSEQ multiplex PCR; TCRdb stores in-frame clones only, minus some. The sample carries 600,000 to 750,000 clones, about 92% recorded once. J is TRBJ2-2 and V is TRBV29-1; 12 bases fit TRBD2. Sequencing input: memory CD8+ T cells from PBMCs. As for subset: CD45RO+ cells pooled with CCR7-negative TemRA cells. The sequence was collected from a man between 18 and 35 years old in good health. Some clones in this sample may be carry-over from other donors' samples. The chain's CDR3 is CSVTDPGLAGGASGELFF. Here the CDR3 DNA reads TGCAGCGTAACAGACCCGGGACTAGCGGGTGGGGCGAGCGGGGAGCTGTTTTTT.